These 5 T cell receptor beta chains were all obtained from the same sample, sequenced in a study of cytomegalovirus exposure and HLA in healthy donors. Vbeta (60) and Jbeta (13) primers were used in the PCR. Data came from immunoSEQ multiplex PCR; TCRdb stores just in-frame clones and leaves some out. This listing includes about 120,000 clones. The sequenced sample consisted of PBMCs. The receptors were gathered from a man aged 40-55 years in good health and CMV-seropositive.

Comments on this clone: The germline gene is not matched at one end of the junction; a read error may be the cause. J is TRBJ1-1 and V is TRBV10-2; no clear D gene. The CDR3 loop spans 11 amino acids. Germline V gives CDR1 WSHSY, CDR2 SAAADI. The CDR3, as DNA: TGCGCCAGCAGGGGAGGCACTGAAGCTTCCTTT. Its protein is CASRGGTEASF.

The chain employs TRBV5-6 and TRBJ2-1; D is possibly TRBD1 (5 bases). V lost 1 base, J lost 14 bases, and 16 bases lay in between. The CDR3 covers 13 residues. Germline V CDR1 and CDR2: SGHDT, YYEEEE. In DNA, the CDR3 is TGTGCCAGCAGCTTGACTCAGGGCAAACGGGAGTTCTTC. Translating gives CASSLTQGKREFF.

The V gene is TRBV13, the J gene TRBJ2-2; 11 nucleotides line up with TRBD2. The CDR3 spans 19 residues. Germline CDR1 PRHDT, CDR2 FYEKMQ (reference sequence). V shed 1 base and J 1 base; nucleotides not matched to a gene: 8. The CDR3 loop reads CASSLVGPTSGRNTGELFF. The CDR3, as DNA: TGTGCCAGCAGCTTAGTCGGCCCAACTAGCGGGAGGAACACCGGGGAGCTGTTTTTT.

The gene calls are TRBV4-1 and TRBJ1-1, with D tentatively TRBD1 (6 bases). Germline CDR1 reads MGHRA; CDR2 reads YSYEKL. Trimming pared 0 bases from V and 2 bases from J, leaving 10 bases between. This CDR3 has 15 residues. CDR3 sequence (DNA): TGCGCCAGCAGCCAAGAAAGGGGGGGTAACACTGAAGCTTTCTTT. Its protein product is CASSQERGGNTEAFF.

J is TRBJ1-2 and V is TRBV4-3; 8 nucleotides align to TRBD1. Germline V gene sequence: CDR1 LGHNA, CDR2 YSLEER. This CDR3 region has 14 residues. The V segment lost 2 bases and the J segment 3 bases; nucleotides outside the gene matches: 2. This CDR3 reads CASSQRTGYYGYTF. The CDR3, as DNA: TGCGCCAGCAGCCAAAGGACAGGGTACTATGGCTACACCTTC.